This T cell receptor (beta chain) was retrieved from a study of blood T cell repertoires in COVID-19. Turning to the study itself: Samples taken during acute and convalescent COVID-19 were collected in the United States, Italy and Spain. Nucleic acid was either cDNA or gDNA, and it came from T cells, B-cell-depleted T cells, or PBMCs.

In the original workflow: Amplification with reference gene primers provided the estimates of nucleated cell counts. Some clones are missing from TCRdb's copy, which holds only in-frame ones; the method was immunoSEQ multiplex PCR. D and trimming were read from the DNA, whereas the V and J calls and clone size are those reported in that table. The repertoire has 55,000 to 80,000 clones, 89% of them found once; the top ten carry roughly 9.6%. Germline CDR1 and CDR2: KGHDR and SFDVKD. The CDR3 loop spans 14 amino acids. With 4 bases removed from V and 3 bases from J, the gap between germline ends came to 10 bases.

Sequencing was carried out using peripheral blood. J is TRBJ2-3 and V is TRBV24-1; weak D call: TRBD1 (6 bases). This TCR was recovered from a man at least 80 years old with acute or convalescent COVID-19. This CDR3 reads CATSEQGRTDTQYF. The CDR3 DNA follows: TGTGCCACCAGTGAACAGGGAAGGACAGATACGCAGTATTTT.